A single sample is the source of the 9 T cell receptor beta chains below, sequenced in a study of T cell repertoires in ileal Crohn's disease. Sequencing used immunoSEQ multiplex PCR; TCRdb keeps in-frame clones, though not all of them. The sample contains about 3,800 clones, about 80% of which appear only once. Material for sequencing was ileal tissue. Receptors were obtained from an adult with Crohn's disease.

For this clone: This sample also contains other DNA sequences that code for the same CDR3. CDR3 region: CASSEAGDSYTEAFF. The CDR3 bases are TGTGCCAGCAGTGAAGCAGGCGACAGTTACACTGAAGCTTTCTTT. The chain recombines TRBV2 with TRBJ1-1; D is possibly TRBD1 (5 bases). The CDR3 contains 15 residues. Between the trimmed V and J ends, which lost 0 bases and 3 bases, there was a span of 11 bases. Per the germline V gene, CDR1 is SNHLY and CDR2 is FYNNEI.

This chain uses TRBV6-4 with TRBJ2-3; TRBD1 aligns across 9 bases. The length of the CDR3 is 14 residues. V was clipped by 3 bases and J by 4 bases; unmatched bases: 2. CDR1 and CDR2 (germline): MRHNA, SNTAGT. The CDR3: CASSETGGADTQYF. The CDR3 bases are TGTGCCAGCAGTGAAACAGGGGGCGCAGATACGCAGTATTTT.

The chain couples TRBV4-1 to TRBJ2-1; TRBD2 aligns across 12 bases. The CDR3 covers 16 residues. The germline gives CDR1 MGHRA, CDR2 YSYEKL. V lost 6 bases to trimming and J lost 0 bases; unmatched junction nucleotides: 3. The CDR3 coding sequence is TGCGCCAGCAGATCGACTAGCGGGGGCTCCTACAATGAGCAGTTCTTC. It translates to CASRSTSGGSYNEQFF.

The rearrangement joins TRBV11-2 to TRBJ2-7; 9 nucleotides match TRBD1. The CDR3 is 15 residues long. Looked up from germline, CDR1 is SGHAT and CDR2 is FQNNGV. Germline trimming cut 3 bases from V and 2 bases from J; bases unmatched to any gene: 5. CDR3 protein: CASSFRDRAPYEQYF. DNA of the CDR3: TGTGCCAGCAGCTTTAGGGACAGGGCCCCCTACGAGCAGTACTTC. Filled out from reference TRBV11-2 and TRBJ2-7, the complete variable domain reads EAGVAQSPRYKIIEKRQSVAFWCNPISGHATLYWYQQILGQGPKLLIQFQNNGVVDDSQLPKDRFSAERLKGVDSTLKIQPAKLEDSAVYLCASSFRDRAPYEQYFGPGTRLTVT.

This rearrangement joins TRBV6-1 to TRBJ2-2; D ambiguous. CDR3 length: 15 residues. Germline-derived CDR1 and CDR2 are MNHNS and SASEGT. The germline V and J ends were trimmed by 5 bases and 6 bases, with 16 bases remaining between them. The CDR3 coding sequence is TGTGCCAGCAGTCTCTCGCCCACACCATCCGGGGAGCTGTTTTTT. It yields the protein CASSLSPTPSGELFF.

This clone was seen a single time. The chain employs TRBV6-4 and TRBJ2-1, with 13 bases that match TRBD2. Germline assignment: CDR1 MRHNA and CDR2 SNTAGT. This CDR3 has 15 amino acids. The ends lost 5 bases at V and 8 bases at J; junction bases unmatched: 6. This CDR3 reads CASSILAGGSDEQFF. The CDR3 bases are TGTGCCAGCAGTATACTAGCGGGAGGGAGCGATGAGCAGTTCTTC.

The rearrangement links TRBV7-2 to TRBJ2-7; D ambiguous. The CDR3 runs 12 residues. CDR1 and CDR2 (germline): SGHTA, FQGNSA. Trimming pared 6 bases from V and 0 bases from J, leaving 6 bases between. CDR3: CASRDSSYEQYF. The DNA of the CDR3 is TGTGCCAGCAGAGATAGCTCCTACGAGCAGTACTTC.

The chain is built from TRBV11-3 and TRBJ2-1; D ambiguous. The CDR3 is made up of 15 amino acids. V was clipped by 4 bases and J by 3 bases, with 13 bases between them. CDR1 SGHNT and CDR2 YENEEA come from the germline V gene. The CDR3 DNA follows: TGTGCCAGCAGCTGGCCCGGTCGCGGCTACAATGAGCAGTTCTTC. It is translated as CASSWPGRGYNEQFF. The full variable domain, in which reference TRBV11-3 and TRBJ2-1 provide the parts outside the CDR3, is EAGVVQSPRYKIIEKKQPVAFWCNPISGHNTLYWYLQNLGQGPELLIRYENEEAVDDSQLPKDRFSAERLKGVDSTLKIQPAELGDSAVYLCASSWPGRGYNEQFFGPGTRLTVL.

The chain is built from TRBV5-1 and TRBJ2-7; TRBD2 might be the D (6 bases). This CDR3 has 13 residues. The germline V gene encodes CDR1 SGHRS and CDR2 YFSETQ. The ends were cut back, 4 bases at V and 2 bases at J, with 10 bases in the middle. The CDR3 bases are TGCGCCAGCAGCCCGGAGGGACCCTACGAGCAGTACTTC. Encoded protein: CASSPEGPYEQYF.